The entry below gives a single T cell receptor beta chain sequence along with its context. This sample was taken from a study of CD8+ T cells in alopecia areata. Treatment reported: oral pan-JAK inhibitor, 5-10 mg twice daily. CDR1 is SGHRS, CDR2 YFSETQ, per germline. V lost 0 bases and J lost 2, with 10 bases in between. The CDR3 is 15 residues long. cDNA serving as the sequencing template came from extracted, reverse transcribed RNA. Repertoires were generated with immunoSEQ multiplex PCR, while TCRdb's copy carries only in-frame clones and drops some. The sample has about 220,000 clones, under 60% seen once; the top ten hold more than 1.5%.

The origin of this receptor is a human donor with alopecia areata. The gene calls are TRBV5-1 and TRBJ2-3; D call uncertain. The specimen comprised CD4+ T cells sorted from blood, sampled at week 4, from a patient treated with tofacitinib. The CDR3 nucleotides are TGCGCCAGCAGCTTGGTAGCCAGGTACACAGATACGCAGTATTTT. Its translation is CASSLVARYTDTQYF.